Listed here are 17 T cell receptor beta chains from one sample, sequenced in a study of T cell repertoires in cytomegalovirus infection. TCRdb re-called the reads with MiXCR, one entry per CDR3 protein. The top ten hold approximately 4.2% of the sample, which has 150,000 to 200,000 distinct CDR3 sequences, 8% to 10% seen once. The specimen was PBMCs. The receptors derive from a human donor in good health (CMV status not recorded). Some clones in this sample may be carry-over from other donors' samples.

Note on this clonotype: A much bigger clone sits one base away, suggesting this may be a read error. This chain links TRBV28 with TRBJ2-1; 8 bases are shared with TRBD2. The CDR3 is 15 residues long. CDR1 is MDHEN, CDR2 SYDVKM, per germline. The V segment lost 8 bases and the J segment 5 bases; nucleotides outside the gene matches: 11. This chain's CDR3 is CASLPTGGHHNEQFF. Here the CDR3 DNA reads TGTGCCAGCCTCCCCACGGGAGGGCACCACAATGAGCAGTTCTTC.

This clonotype was counted many times. V usage is TRBV7-2 and J usage is TRBJ2-5, with D perhaps matching TRBD1 or TRBD2 (7 bases each). The CDR3 runs 12 residues. Trimming removed 8 bases from V and 7 bases from J, with 14 bases in between. Germline V lookup: CDR1 SGHTA, CDR2 FQGNSA. The CDR3 sequence is CASQSGGGTQYF. CDR3 DNA sequence: TGTGCCAGCCAATCAGGGGGGGGGACCCAGTACTTC. Supplemented by reference TRBV7-2 and TRBJ2-5, the full variable domain reads GAGVSQSPSNKVTEKGKDVELRCDPISGHTALYWYRQSLGQGLEFLIYFQGNSAPDKSGLPSDRFSAERTGGSVSTLTIQRTQQEDSAVYLCASQSGGGTQYFGPGTRLLVL.

This clonotype was observed at least ten times. This chain uses TRBV29-1 with TRBJ1-4; D is uncertain. V gave up 4 bases and J gave up 8 bases, with 14 bases separating them. The germline V gene encodes CDR1 SQVTM and CDR2 ANQGSEA. This CDR3 is built from 13 residues. CDR3 loop: CSVAPAVGEKLFF. CDR3 bases: TGCAGCGTTGCCCCGGCGGTAGGGGAAAAACTGTTTTTT.

This clonotype appeared many times. The chain employs TRBV5-4 and TRBJ2-5; 15 bases are a match to TRBD2. V trimming: 4 bases; J trimming: 5 bases; junction bases outside the gene matches: 9. The CDR3 covers 17 residues. The germline CDR1 and CDR2 sequences are SGHNT and YYREEE (reference sequence). CDR3 sequence: CASSAGTSGGLRETQYF. In DNA, the CDR3 is TGTGCCAGCAGCGCCGGGACTAGCGGGGGGCTACGGGAGACCCAGTACTTC.

This clonotype was found a few times. This sequence joins TRBV14 and TRBJ2-5; D assignment may be TRBD1 or TRBD2 (5 bases each). The CDR3 has 16 residues. The V gene lost 1 base and the J gene lost 4 bases, with 16 bases spanning the gap. Germline V gene lookup returns CDR1 SGHDN and CDR2 FVKESK. The CDR3 DNA sequence: TGTGCCAGCAGCCAAGTTGTAGGGGACGGTCGAGAGACCCAGTACTTC. It specifies CASSQVVGDGRETQYF.

CDR3 coding DNA: TGCAGCGTTGAAGGAGGAATGAATACGCAGTATTTT. It yields the protein CSVEGGMNTQYF. The chain uses TRBV29-1 and TRBJ2-3; D remains unclear. V shed 1 base and J shed 7 bases, with 9 bases lying between them. Germline lookup yields CDR1 SQVTM and CDR2 ANQGSEA. CDR3 length: 12 amino acids.

The V and J genes are TRBV5-1 and TRBJ2-1, with 14 bases identical to TRBD2. Germline assignment: CDR1 SGHRS and CDR2 YFSETQ. The CDR3 consists of 15 residues. The V gene end was trimmed by 1 base and the J gene end by 7 bases; junction bases not matched to a gene: 1. CDR3 sequence reads: CASSLRLAGGNEQFF. The CDR3 DNA sequence: TGCGCCAGCAGCTTGAGACTAGCGGGGGGGAATGAGCAGTTCTTC.

This clonotype came up many times. The chain recombines TRBV28 with TRBJ2-7; TRBD2 is a possible D gene (7 bases). Trimming pared 8 bases from V and 2 bases from J, leaving 16 bases between. Germline CDR1 is MDHEN and CDR2 is SYDVKM. The CDR3 covers 14 residues. As DNA, the CDR3 is TGTGCCAGCCAACCCCCGGGGGGCCCCTACGAGCAGTACTTC. Translated, it gives CASQPPGGPYEQYF.

V and J are TRBV15 and TRBJ2-5; 7 bases fit TRBD1. The CDR3 has 13 residues. Looked up from germline, CDR1 is LNHNV and CDR2 is YYDKDF (reference sequence). V trimming: 8 bases; J trimming: 1 base; junction bases outside the gene matches: 4. The CDR3 protein is CATGTGAQETQYF. CDR3 sequence (DNA): TGTGCCACCGGAACAGGGGCCCAAGAGACCCAGTACTTC.

This clonotype was observed a handful of times. The chain employs TRBV11-2 and TRBJ2-1; 8 nucleotides line up with TRBD2. The CDR3 is made up of 17 amino acids. The trim removed 2 bases at V and 3 bases at J, leaving 9 bases unmatched. Germline loops: CDR1 SGHAT, CDR2 FQNNGV. Here the CDR3 DNA reads TGTGCCAGCAGCTTAAGGGGGTACGGGACTAGCTACAATGAGCAGTTCTTC. This gives the protein CASSLRGYGTSYNEQFF.

This chain links TRBV6-6 with TRBJ1-5; TRBD1 is a possible D gene (5 bases). CDR3 length: 14 amino acids. Germline V gene lookup returns CDR1 MNHNY and CDR2 SVGAGI (reference sequence). V was shortened by 6 bases and J by 0 bases, with 9 bases between the two germline ends. CDR3: CASSWTFSNQPQHF. DNA for the CDR3: TGTGCCAGCAGCTGGACATTTAGCAATCAGCCCCAGCATTTT.

This clonotype was counted a few times. The chain combines TRBV20-1 with TRBJ2-7; 10 bases map to TRBD2. V lost 2 bases, J lost 6 bases, and 4 bases stayed unmatched. Germline lookup yields CDR1 DFQATT and CDR2 SNEGSKA (reference sequence). The CDR3 contains 13 residues. The CDR3 coding sequence is TGCAGTGCTAGACTAGCGGGAGTGGGCGAGCAGTACTTC. It codes for CSARLAGVGEQYF.

This clonotype was observed at least ten times. V and J are TRBV7-2 and TRBJ2-7, with 9 bases lining up with TRBD1. V lost 5 bases and J lost 3; bases outside the gene matches: 5. The CDR3 loop spans 14 amino acids. Germline V gene sequence: CDR1 SGHTA, CDR2 FQGNSA. CDR3 loop: CASSPSTGGYEQYF. The DNA of the CDR3 is TGTGCCAGCAGCCCCTCGACAGGGGGCTACGAGCAGTACTTC.

The V gene is TRBV15, the J gene TRBJ2-7; D gene uncertain. Germline V CDR1 and CDR2: LNHNV, YYDKDF (reference sequence). CDR3 length: 14 residues. V was trimmed by 5 bases and J by 4 bases, leaving 15 bases between them. The CDR3 reads CATSGGTGPYEQYF. The DNA for the CDR3 is TGTGCCACCAGCGGCGGCACTGGACCATACGAGCAGTACTTC.

This clonotype has at least ten counts. The chain combines TRBV6-2 or TRBV6-3 with TRBJ2-1; either TRBD1 or TRBD2 may fit D (5 bases each). Trimming cost V 2 bases and J 5 bases, with 19 bases left between them. The CDR3 extends over 17 amino acids. From germline, CDR1 is MNHEY and CDR2 SVGEGT. The CDR3: CASSYEGLAGNDNEQFF. The CDR3 DNA reads TGTGCCAGCAGTTACGAGGGTTTGGCAGGGAATGACAATGAGCAGTTCTTC.

This clonotype has ten or more counts. CDR3 in DNA: TGTGCCAGCAGGAAACAGATCACTAACTATGGCTACACCTTC. Translating it yields CASRKQITNYGYTF. The genes are TRBV6-1 and TRBJ1-2; the D is unclear. The germline V gene has CDR1 MNHNS and CDR2 SASEGT. The V end was cut by 6 bases, the J end by 0 bases, with 11 bases between. CDR3 size: 14 residues.

This clonotype was picked up many times. The chain employs TRBV7-2 and TRBJ1-5; D not resolved. Per the germline V gene, CDR1 is SGHTA and CDR2 is FQGNSA. V lost 1 base and J 5 bases, leaving 12 bases between the germline ends. The CDR3 loop spans 15 amino acids. The CDR3 nucleotides are TGTGCCAGCAGCTTAGAAAGAGGGCTGCATCAGCCCCAGCATTTT. It is translated as CASSLERGLHQPQHF.